These 5 T cell receptor beta chains were all obtained from the same sample, sequenced in a study of shared clonotypes between healthy human individuals. Profiled with immunoSEQ multiplex PCR; TCRdb holds only in-frame clones, not every one. The repertoire consists of roughly 2.5 million clones, with more than 80% occurring once and the leading ten covering 0.11% to 0.15%. The sequenced sample was naive CD4+ T cells sorted from blood. Noted subset: CD45RA+ positively selected. These receptors all stem from a man younger than 35 in good health.

This clone was seen only once. The chain uses TRBV18 and TRBJ2-7; 9 bases line up with TRBD2. The CDR3 sequence is 15 residues long. V lost 0 bases to trimming and J lost 5 bases; unmatched junction nucleotides: 5. Germline CDR1 is KGHSH and CDR2 is LQKENI. The CDR3 here is CASSPPASGIHEQYF. The CDR3 bases are TGTGCCAGCTCACCACCGGCTAGCGGGATACACGAGCAGTACTTC. The full variable domain, rest sourced from reference TRBV18 and TRBJ2-7, is NAGVMQNPRHLVRRRGQEARLRCSPMKGHSHVYWYRQLPEEGLKFMVYLQKENIIDESGMPKERFSAEFPKEGPSILRIQQVVRGDSAAYFCASSPPASGIHEQYFGPGTRLTVT.

CDR3 coding DNA: TGTGCCAGCAGTCCACCCGGGACAGGGTCCTACGAGCAGTACTTC. It yields the protein CASSPPGTGSYEQYF. The rearrangement joins TRBV28 to TRBJ2-7, with 9 bases matching TRBD1. V shed 5 bases, J shed 1 base, and the junction held 6 bases outside the gene matches. The CDR3 totals 15 residues. Germline-derived CDR1 and CDR2 are MDHEN and SYDVKM. The entire variable domain, with the rest obtained from reference TRBV28 and TRBJ2-7, is as follows: DVKVTQSSRYLVKRTGEKVFLECVQDMDHENMFWYRQDPGLGLRLIYFSYDVKMKEKGDIPEGYSVSREKKERFSLILESASTNQTSMYLCASSPPGTGSYEQYFGPGTRLTVT.

The chain links TRBV18 to TRBJ1-1; tentatively, D is TRBD1 (6 bases). The V end was cut by 0 bases, the J end by 1 base, with 12 bases between. Germline V gene sequence: CDR1 KGHSH, CDR2 LQKENI. The CDR3 loop spans 16 amino acids. This chain's CDR3 is CASSPPGVRGNTEAFF. CDR3 DNA: TGTGCCAGCTCACCACCGGGGGTCAGGGGGAACACTGAAGCTTTCTTT.

This chain's CDR3 is CASSVAGLAVPWNEQFF. The CDR3 DNA is TGTGCCAGCAGCGTAGCTGGGCTAGCGGTTCCGTGGAATGAGCAGTTCTTC. The rearrangement uses TRBV9 and TRBJ2-1; 7 bases fit TRBD2. The CDR3 is 17 residues long. The J segment lost 7 bases and the V segment lost 0 bases, leaving 13 bases of the junction unmatched. CDR1 SGDLS and CDR2 YYNGEE come from the germline V gene.

The chain has TRBV2 and TRBJ2-4, with 8 bases aligning to TRBD1. Germline V gene data show CDR1 as SNHLY and CDR2 as FYNNEI. The CDR3 length is 14 residues. V shed 8 bases and J 3 bases; nucleotides not matched to a gene: 6. The CDR3 sequence is CASASGQVKNIQYF. The CDR3 region has the DNA TGTGCCAGCGCTTCGGGACAGGTCAAAAACATTCAGTACTTC.